This TCR beta chain was sequenced during a study of blood T cell repertoires in COVID-19. Study-wide background: Samples taken during acute and convalescent COVID-19 were collected in the United States, Italy and Spain.

Using immunoSEQ multiplex PCR, the repertoire was profiled, and TCRdb retains in-frame clones only, with some absent. The top ten clones hold roughly 0.25% of a sample with around 620,000 clones, approximately 90% of them seen once. Germline loops: CDR1 GTSNPN, CDR2 SVGIG (reference sequence). The CDR3 length is 15 residues. Trimming took off 0 bases at V and 1 base at J, with 12 bases between the two ends. This clone was counted at least ten times. The chain has TRBV30 and TRBJ1-1; D gene unclear. This TCR was sampled from a woman in her late teens or twenties with acute or convalescent COVID-19. The sample comprised peripheral blood. CDR3 amino acids: CAWSVHPIRNTEAFF. For the CDR3, the DNA is TGTGCCTGGAGTGTACATCCCATCAGGAACACTGAAGCTTTCTTT.